The rows below give T cell receptor beta chains drawn from one sample of a study of blood T cells in healthy people across ages. TCRdb processed the 5' RACE reads anew with MiXCR; each CDR3 protein has one entry. The sample includes hundreds of thousands of distinct CDR3 sequences, roughly three fifths of them seen just once. Sequencing input: blood. The receptors shown here come from a man aged 60-69 years in good health. Both conserved end residues are part of each CDR3. The order of the fields is V gene, J gene, CDR3 protein.

V: TRBV12-3/TRBV12-4; J: TRBJ2-3; CDR3: CASSPGEGIFTDMQYF
V: TRBV29-1; J: TRBJ1-5; CDR3: CSADVADNQPQHF
V: TRBV20-1; J: TRBJ1-2; CDR3: CSAELGGANYGYTF
V: TRBV7-8; J: TRBJ2-7; CDR3: CASSPPGNSSNEQYF
V: TRBV3-1; J: TRBJ2-5; CDR3: CASSQARTGRETQYF
V: TRBV12-3/TRBV12-4; J: TRBJ2-3; CDR3: CASSFNPTDTQYF
V: TRBV7-9; J: TRBJ1-4; CDR3: CASRRSGVLGEKLFF
V: TRBV7-2; J: TRBJ2-3; CDR3: CARGQVSTDTQYF
V: TRBV2; J: TRBJ1-2; CDR3: CASSESNPNYGYTF
V: TRBV5-1; J: TRBJ2-3; CDR3: CASSPPSGTSTDTQYF
V: TRBV6-2/TRBV6-3; J: TRBJ1-2; CDR3: CASSYSRGSGYGYTF
V: TRBV4-3; J: TRBJ2-7; CDR3: CASSQTLMSGHEQYF
V: TRBV5-6; J: TRBJ1-4; CDR3: CASSRTVAGQDEKLFF
V: TRBV11-3; J: TRBJ2-1; CDR3: CASSLRAGGLDEQFF
V: TRBV5-1; J: NA; CDR3: CASSLAEKETQYF
V: TRBV10-3; J: TRBJ2-3; CDR3: CAISESIQRGATDTQYF
V: TRBV10-3; J: TRBJ2-7; CDR3: CASGRGTSYEQYF
V: TRBV15; J: TRBJ2-5; CDR3: CATSRGQIQETQYF
V: TRBV7-9; J: TRBJ2-3; CDR3: CASSLARTGGPRTDTQYF
V: TRBV29-1; J: TRBJ2-4; CDR3: CSVEGWRGGNIQYF
V: TRBV6-6; J: TRBJ1-6; CDR3: CASTRVSRPSYNSPLHF
V: TRBV3-1; J: TRBJ2-5; CDR3: CASSPTTSKLGGTQYF
V: TRBV7-2; J: NA; CDR3: CASSLDGVQCEQYF
V: TRBV29-1; J: TRBJ2-1; CDR3: CSVEDPRGPSYNEQFF
V: TRBV20-1; J: TRBJ1-5; CDR3: CSARGGINQPQHF
V: TRBV5-1; J: TRBJ2-7; CDR3: CASSSGQGSYEQYF
V: TRBV4-3; J: TRBJ2-3; CDR3: CASSHTIIRDTTADTQYF
V: TRBV5-4; J: TRBJ2-6; CDR3: CASSFFGANVLTF
V: TRBV20-1; J: TRBJ1-2; CDR3: CSASLGSRGDGYTF
V: TRBV5-1; J: TRBJ2-5; CDR3: CASRRGLERLETQYF
V: TRBV6-2/TRBV6-3; J: TRBJ2-3; CDR3: CASLLDGGPATQYF
V: TRBV9; J: TRBJ2-5; CDR3: CASSQTSETSETQYF
V: TRBV7-8; J: TRBJ2-1; CDR3: CASSLGASRSYNEQFF
V: TRBV2; J: TRBJ2-7; CDR3: CASGLAGRTYEQYF
V: TRBV5-1; J: TRBJ1-2; CDR3: CASSPGGSGSGRYTF
V: TRBV28; J: TRBJ2-3; CDR3: CASSLLLITDTQYF
V: TRBV20-1; J: TRBJ2-1; CDR3: CSAQGGYEQFF
V: TRBV7-9; J: TRBJ2-7; CDR3: CASSLSTGVGREQYF
V: TRBV4-2; J: TRBJ1-2; CDR3: CASSQGLGQGQVQYGYTF
V: TRBV20-1; J: TRBJ2-1; CDR3: CSAGGTLLSYNEQFF
V: TRBV10-3; J: TRBJ1-2; CDR3: CAVSDPGQGADYGYTF
V: TRBV5-1; J: TRBJ2-3; CDR3: CASSYTSGGLVDTQYF
V: TRBV3-1; J: TRBJ2-3; CDR3: CASSQDRVYTDTQYF
V: TRBV28; J: TRBJ1-6; CDR3: CASSQSYNSPLHF
V: TRBV28; J: TRBJ1-4; CDR3: CASSLRPGQGRWDEKLFF
V: TRBV5-6; J: TRBJ2-3; CDR3: CASSWGRSSDVQYF
V: TRBV9; J: TRBJ2-3; CDR3: CASSVNAGISTDTQYF
V: TRBV6-2/TRBV6-3; J: TRBJ2-1; CDR3: CASSRSGEQFF
V: TRBV10-3; J: TRBJ1-2; CDR3: CAISESTGGYTF
V: TRBV5-1; J: TRBJ2-7; CDR3: CASSLWAGESYEQYF
V: TRBV25-1; J: TRBJ2-5; CDR3: CASSEYAGQEETQYF
V: TRBV3-1; J: TRBJ2-1; CDR3: CASSQISNEQFF
V: TRBV7-8; J: TRBJ2-1; CDR3: CASSLVDLTLSSYNEQFF
V: TRBV3-1; J: TRBJ2-7; CDR3: CASSKGYTYEQYF
V: TRBV29-1; J: TRBJ2-5; CDR3: CSALRDLQETQYF
V: TRBV10-1; J: TRBJ1-6; CDR3: CASQGGQPDSPLHF
V: TRBV20-1; J: TRBJ1-2; CDR3: CSASVGQGYGYTF
V: TRBV29-1; J: TRBJ1-1; CDR3: CSVQQSMGAEAFF